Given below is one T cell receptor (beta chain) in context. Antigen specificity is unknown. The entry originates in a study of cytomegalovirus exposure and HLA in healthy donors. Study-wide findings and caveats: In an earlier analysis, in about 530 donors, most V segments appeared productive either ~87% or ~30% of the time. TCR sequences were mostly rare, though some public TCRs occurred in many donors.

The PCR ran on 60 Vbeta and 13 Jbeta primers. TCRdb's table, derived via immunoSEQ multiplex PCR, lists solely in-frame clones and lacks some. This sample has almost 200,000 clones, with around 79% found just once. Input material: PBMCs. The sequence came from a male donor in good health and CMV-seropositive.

In nucleotides, the CDR3 is TGTGCCAGCAGCTTTGGGACTAGCGGGGACGCCCGCACAGATACGCAGTATTTT. As protein: CASSFGTSGDARTDTQYF. V usage is TRBV5-5 and J usage is TRBJ2-3; 13 nucleotides align to TRBD2. With 2 bases clipped from V and 1 base from J, the junction kept 7 bases outside the gene matches. Germline assignment: CDR1 SGHKS and CDR2 YYEKEE (reference sequence). The CDR3 contains 18 residues.